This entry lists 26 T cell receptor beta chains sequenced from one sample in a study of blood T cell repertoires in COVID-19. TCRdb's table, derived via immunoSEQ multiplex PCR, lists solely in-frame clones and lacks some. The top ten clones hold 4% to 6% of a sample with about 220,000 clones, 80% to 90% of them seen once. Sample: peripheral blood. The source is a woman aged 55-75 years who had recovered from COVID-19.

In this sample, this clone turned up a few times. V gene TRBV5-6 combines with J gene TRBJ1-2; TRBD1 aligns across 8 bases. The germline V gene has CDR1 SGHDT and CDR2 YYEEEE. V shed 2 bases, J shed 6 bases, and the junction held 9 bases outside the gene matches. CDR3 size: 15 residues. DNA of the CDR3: TGTGCCAGCAGCTTCCGGACAGGGAGAGTGAATGGCTACACCTTC. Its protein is CASSFRTGRVNGYTF.

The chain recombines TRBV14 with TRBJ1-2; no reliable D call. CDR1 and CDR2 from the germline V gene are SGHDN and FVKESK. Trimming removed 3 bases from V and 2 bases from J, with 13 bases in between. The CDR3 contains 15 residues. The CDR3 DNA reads TGTGCCAGCAGCCAGCTAGGTCGGTCAAACTATGGCTACACCTTC. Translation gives CASSQLGRSNYGYTF.

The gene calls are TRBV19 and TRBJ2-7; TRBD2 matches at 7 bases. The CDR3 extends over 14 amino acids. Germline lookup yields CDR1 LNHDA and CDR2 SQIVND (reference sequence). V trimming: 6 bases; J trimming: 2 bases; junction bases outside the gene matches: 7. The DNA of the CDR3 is TGTGCCAGTAGGACCGGGACTAAAGCCTACGAGCAGTACTTC. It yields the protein CASRTGTKAYEQYF.

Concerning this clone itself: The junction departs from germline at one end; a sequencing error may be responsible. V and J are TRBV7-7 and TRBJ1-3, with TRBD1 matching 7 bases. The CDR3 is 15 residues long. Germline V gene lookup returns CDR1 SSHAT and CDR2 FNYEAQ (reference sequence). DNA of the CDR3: TGTGCTAGCAGCTTAGCACTGGGACAGGGAAACACCATATATTTT. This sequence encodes CASSLALGQGNTIYF.

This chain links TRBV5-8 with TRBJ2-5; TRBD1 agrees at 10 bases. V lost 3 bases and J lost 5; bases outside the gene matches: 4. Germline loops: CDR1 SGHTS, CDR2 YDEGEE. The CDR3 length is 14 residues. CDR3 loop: CASSSGQGSETQYF. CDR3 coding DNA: TGTGCCAGCAGCTCGGGACAGGGGTCGGAGACCCAGTACTTC.

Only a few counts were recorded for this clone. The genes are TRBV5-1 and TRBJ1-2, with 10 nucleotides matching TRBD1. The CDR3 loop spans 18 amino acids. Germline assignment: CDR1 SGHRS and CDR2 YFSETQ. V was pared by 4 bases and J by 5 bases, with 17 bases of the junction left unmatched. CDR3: CASSGNRDRGRLSYGYTF. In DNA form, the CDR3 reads TGCGCCAGCAGCGGGAATAGGGACAGGGGCCGCCTTTCTTATGGCTACACCTTC.

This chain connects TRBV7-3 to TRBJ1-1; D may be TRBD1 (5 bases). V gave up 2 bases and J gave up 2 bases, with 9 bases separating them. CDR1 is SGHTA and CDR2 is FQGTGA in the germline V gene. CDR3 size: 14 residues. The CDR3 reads CASSLDRGNTEAFF. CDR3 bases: TGTGCCAGCAGCTTAGATAGGGGAAACACTGAAGCTTTCTTT.

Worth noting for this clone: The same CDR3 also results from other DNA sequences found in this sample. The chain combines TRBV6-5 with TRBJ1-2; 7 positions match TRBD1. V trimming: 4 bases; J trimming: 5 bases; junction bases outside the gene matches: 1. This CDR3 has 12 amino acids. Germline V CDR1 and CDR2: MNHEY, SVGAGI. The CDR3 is CASSFRGYGYTF. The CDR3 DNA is TGTGCCAGCAGTTTCAGGGGGTATGGCTACACCTTC.

The DNA of the CDR3 is TGTGCCAGCTCACCACCGGCAGGTGGCTACAATGAGCAGTTCTTC. It translates to CASSPPAGGYNEQFF. V gene TRBV18 combines with J gene TRBJ2-1; no reliable D call. The length of the CDR3 is 15 residues. CDR1 and CDR2 from the germline V gene are KGHSH and LQKENI. V lost 0 bases and J lost 3, with 9 bases in between.

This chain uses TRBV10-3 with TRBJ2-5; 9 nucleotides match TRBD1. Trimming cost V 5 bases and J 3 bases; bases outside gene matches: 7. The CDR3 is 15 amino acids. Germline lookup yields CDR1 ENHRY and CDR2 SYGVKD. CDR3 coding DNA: TGTGCCATCAGTCAACAGGGGGCGCGTGAAGAGACCCAGTACTTC. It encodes CAISQQGAREETQYF.

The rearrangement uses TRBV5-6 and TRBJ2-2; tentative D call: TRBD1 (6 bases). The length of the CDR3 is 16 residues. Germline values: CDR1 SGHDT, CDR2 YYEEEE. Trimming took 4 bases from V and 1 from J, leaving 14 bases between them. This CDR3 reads CASSPLGHLNTGELFF. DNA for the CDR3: TGTGCCAGCAGCCCGCTGGGACACCTGAACACCGGGGAGCTGTTTTTT.

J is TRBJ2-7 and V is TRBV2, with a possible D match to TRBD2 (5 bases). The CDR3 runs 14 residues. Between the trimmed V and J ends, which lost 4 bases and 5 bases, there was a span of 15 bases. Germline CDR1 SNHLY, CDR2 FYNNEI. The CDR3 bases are TGTGCCAGCAGTGCGGGGTTGTCAATGAACGAGCAGTACTTC. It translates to CASSAGLSMNEQYF.

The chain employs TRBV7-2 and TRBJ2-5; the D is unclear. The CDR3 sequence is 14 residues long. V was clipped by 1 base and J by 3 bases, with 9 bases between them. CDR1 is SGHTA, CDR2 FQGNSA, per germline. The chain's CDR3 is CASSLDPTEETQYF. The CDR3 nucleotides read TGTGCCAGCAGCTTAGACCCAACAGAAGAGACCCAGTACTTC.

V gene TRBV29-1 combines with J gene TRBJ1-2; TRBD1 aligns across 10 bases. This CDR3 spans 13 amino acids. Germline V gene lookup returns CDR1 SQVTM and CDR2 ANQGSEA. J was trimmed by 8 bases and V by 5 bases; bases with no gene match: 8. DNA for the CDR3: TGCAGCGTTACCGGGACAGGGGTTTACGGCTACACCTTC. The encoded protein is CSVTGTGVYGYTF.

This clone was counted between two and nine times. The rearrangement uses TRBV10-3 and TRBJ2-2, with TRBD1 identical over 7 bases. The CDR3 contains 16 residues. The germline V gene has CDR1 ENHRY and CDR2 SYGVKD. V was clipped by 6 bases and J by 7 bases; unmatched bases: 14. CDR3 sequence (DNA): TGTGCCATCAGGATCCCCAGGACAGGCGGGCGCGGGGAGCTGTTTTTT. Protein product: CAIRIPRTGGRGELFF.

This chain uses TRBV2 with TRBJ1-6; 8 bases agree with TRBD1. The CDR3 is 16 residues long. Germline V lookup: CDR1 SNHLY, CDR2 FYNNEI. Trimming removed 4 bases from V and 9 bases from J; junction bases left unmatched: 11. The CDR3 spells CASSARGTGEGSPLHF. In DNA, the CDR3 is TGTGCCAGCAGTGCGAGGGGGACAGGCGAGGGTTCACCCCTCCACTTT.

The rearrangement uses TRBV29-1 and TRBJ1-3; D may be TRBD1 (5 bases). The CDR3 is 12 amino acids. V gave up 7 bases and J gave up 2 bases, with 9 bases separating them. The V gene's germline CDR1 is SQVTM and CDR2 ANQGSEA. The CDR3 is CSAAGPGNTIYF. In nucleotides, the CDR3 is TGCAGCGCCGCGGGGCCTGGAAACACCATATATTTT.

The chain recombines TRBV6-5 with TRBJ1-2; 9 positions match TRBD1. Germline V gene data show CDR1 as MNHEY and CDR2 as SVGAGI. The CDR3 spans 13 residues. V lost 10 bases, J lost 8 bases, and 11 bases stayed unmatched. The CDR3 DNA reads TGTGCCACCCAGGACAGGGGATTAGAAGGCTACACCTTC. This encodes CATQDRGLEGYTF.

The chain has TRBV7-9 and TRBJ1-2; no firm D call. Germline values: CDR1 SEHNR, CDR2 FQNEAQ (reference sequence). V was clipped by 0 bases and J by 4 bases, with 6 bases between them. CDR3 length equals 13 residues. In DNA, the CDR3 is TGTGCCAGCAGCTTAGCGCGGGGCTATGGCTACACCTTC. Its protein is CASSLARGYGYTF. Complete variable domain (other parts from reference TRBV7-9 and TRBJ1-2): DTGVSQNPRHKITKRGQNVTFRCDPISEHNRLYWYRQTLGQGPEFLTYFQNEAQLEKSRLLSDRFSAERPKGSFSTLEIQRTEQGDSAMYLCASSLARGYGYTFGSGTRLTVV.

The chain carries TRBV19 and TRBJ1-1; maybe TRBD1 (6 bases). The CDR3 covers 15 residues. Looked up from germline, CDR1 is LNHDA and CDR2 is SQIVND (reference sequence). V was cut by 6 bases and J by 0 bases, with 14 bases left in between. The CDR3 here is CASRRQVFMNTEAFF. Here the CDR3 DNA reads TGTGCCAGTAGACGACAGGTATTCATGAACACTGAAGCTTTCTTT.

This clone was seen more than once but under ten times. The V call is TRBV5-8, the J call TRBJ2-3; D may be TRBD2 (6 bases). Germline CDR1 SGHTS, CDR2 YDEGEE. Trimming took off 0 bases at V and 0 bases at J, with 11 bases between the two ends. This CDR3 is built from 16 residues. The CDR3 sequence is CASSLGLAASTDTQYF. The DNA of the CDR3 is TGTGCCAGCAGCTTGGGATTAGCGGCTAGCACAGATACGCAGTATTTT.

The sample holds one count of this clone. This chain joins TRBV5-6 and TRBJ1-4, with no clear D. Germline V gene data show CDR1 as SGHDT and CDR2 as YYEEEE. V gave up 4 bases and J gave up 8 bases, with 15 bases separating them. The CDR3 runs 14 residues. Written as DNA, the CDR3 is TGTGCCAGCAGCCAAGCGGGGTCTCGGGAAAAACTGTTTTTT. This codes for CASSQAGSREKLFF.

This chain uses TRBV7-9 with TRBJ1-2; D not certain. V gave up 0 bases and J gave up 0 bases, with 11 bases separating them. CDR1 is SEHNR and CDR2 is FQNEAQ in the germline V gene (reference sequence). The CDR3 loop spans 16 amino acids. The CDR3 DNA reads TGTGCCAGCAGCTTAGCGGGCCAGGACTCTAACTATGGCTACACCTTC. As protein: CASSLAGQDSNYGYTF.

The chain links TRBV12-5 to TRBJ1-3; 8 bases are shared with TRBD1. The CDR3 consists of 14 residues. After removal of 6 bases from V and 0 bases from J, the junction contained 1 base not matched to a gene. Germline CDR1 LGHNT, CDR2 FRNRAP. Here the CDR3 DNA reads TGTGCTAGTGGCACAGGGGGCTCTGGAAACACCATATATTTT. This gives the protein CASGTGGSGNTIYF.

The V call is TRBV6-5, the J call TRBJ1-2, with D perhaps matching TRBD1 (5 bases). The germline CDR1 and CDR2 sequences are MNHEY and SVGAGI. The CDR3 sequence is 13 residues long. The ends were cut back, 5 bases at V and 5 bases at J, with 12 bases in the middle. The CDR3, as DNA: TGTGCCAGCAGTCTATGGGGGGGTTATGGCTACACCTTC. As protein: CASSLWGGYGYTF.

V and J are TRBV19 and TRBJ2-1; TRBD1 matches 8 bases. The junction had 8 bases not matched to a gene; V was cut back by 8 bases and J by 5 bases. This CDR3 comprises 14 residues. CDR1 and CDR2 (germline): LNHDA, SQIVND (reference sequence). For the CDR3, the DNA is TGTGCCAGTCAAAACCGACAGGGGAACAATGAGCAGTTCTTC. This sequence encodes CASQNRQGNNEQFF.